Below, 14 T cell receptor beta chains from the same sample are listed, as sequenced in a study of blood T cell repertoires in COVID-19. Assay: immunoSEQ multiplex PCR; the TCRdb copy retains only in-frame clones and omits some. The table records 95,000 to 120,000 clones, 75% to 90% of them present only once. Source material: peripheral blood. These receptors all come from a woman aged 40 to 49 with acute or convalescent COVID-19.

This rearrangement joins TRBV5-1 to TRBJ1-2; D unclear. Germline-derived CDR1 and CDR2 are SGHRS and YFSETQ. CDR3 length equals 12 residues. V was trimmed by 4 bases and J by 8 bases, leaving 12 bases between them. The CDR3 coding sequence is TGCGCCAGCAGCGCGGCGATCTACGGCTACACCTTC. Its protein product is CASSAAIYGYTF.

The rearrangement uses TRBV16 and TRBJ1-5; TRBD1 is a possible D gene (5 bases). CDR1 and CDR2 from the germline V gene are KGHSY and FQNENV. Trimming removed 5 bases from V and 7 bases from J, with 15 bases in between. The CDR3 consists of 14 residues. CDR3 sequence reads: CASSSTASGQPQHF. CDR3 in DNA: TGTGCCAGCAGCTCGACAGCCTCCGGACAGCCCCAGCATTTT.

This clone appeared a single time. The chain carries TRBV6-5 and TRBJ2-3, with a weak D call TRBD1 (5 bases). The germline gives CDR1 MNHEY, CDR2 SVGAGI. V was trimmed by 7 bases and J by 4 bases, leaving 18 bases between them. This CDR3 is built from 15 residues. In DNA, the CDR3 is TGTGCCAGCAAAACCGACTGGGGCGGATCAGATACGCAGTATTTT. Translating gives CASKTDWGGSDTQYF.

For this clone: This same CDR3 is encoded by further DNA sequences in the sample. The chain uses TRBV5-1 and TRBJ1-4; D ambiguous. This CDR3 comprises 14 residues. The germline V gene has CDR1 SGHRS and CDR2 YFSETQ. Deletions cut 4 bases from V and 0 bases from J, with 7 bases between. The DNA for the CDR3 is TGCGCCAGCAGCCGCGATTCAACTAATGAAAAACTGTTTTTT. This sequence encodes CASSRDSTNEKLFF. The entire variable domain, with the rest obtained from reference TRBV5-1 and TRBJ1-4, is as follows: KAGVTQTPRYLIKTRGQQVTLSCSPISGHRSVSWYQQTPGQGLQFLFEYFSETQRNKGNFPGRFSGRQFSNSRSEMNVSTLELGDSALYLCASSRDSTNEKLFFGSGTQLSVL.

This clone showed up just once. This rearrangement joins TRBV27 to TRBJ1-1; 7 bases align to TRBD1. J lost 2 bases, V lost 6 bases, and 6 bases had no gene match. Germline V gives CDR1 MNHEY, CDR2 SMNVEV (reference sequence). This CDR3 is 14 amino acids long. The CDR3 DNA sequence: TGTGCCAGCAGGACAGGGACGCTAAACACTGAAGCTTTCTTT. It encodes CASRTGTLNTEAFF.

The chain employs TRBV24-1 and TRBJ2-1, with 8 bases matching TRBD2. The CDR3 sequence is 12 residues long. With V trimmed by 10 bases and J by 9 bases, 7 bases remained unmatched. CDR1 and CDR2 (germline): KGHDR, SFDVKD. CDR3 amino acids: CATSGGQGEQFF. The CDR3 nucleotides read TGTGCCACTTCGGGGGGGCAGGGTGAGCAGTTCTTC.

This rearrangement joins TRBV5-1 to TRBJ2-1, with D tentatively TRBD1 (5 bases). Trimming pared 7 bases from V and 6 bases from J, leaving 20 bases between. Germline V gives CDR1 SGHRS, CDR2 YFSETQ. The length of the CDR3 is 15 residues. DNA for the CDR3: TGCGCCAGCTGTAAACTTGGGGCAGTGGTCAATGAGCAGTTCTTC. Protein product: CASCKLGAVVNEQFF.

V usage is TRBV28 and J usage is TRBJ2-1; 9 bases are a match to TRBD2. This CDR3 spans 15 amino acids. V dropped 6 bases and J dropped 10; count of bases not matched to a gene: 13. Germline lookup yields CDR1 MDHEN and CDR2 SYDVKM. For the CDR3, the DNA is TGTGCCAGCAGCCCTCTGGGTAGCGGGGGATACGAGCAGTTCTTC. Translating it yields CASSPLGSGGYEQFF.

The rearrangement joins TRBV6-5 to TRBJ2-1, with 11 bases identical to TRBD1. The junction had 5 bases not matched to a gene; V was cut back by 0 bases and J by 7 bases. The CDR3 spans 16 residues. In germline, CDR1 is MNHEY, CDR2 SVGAGI. CDR3 amino acids: CASSYSSGTGGNEQFF. In DNA form, the CDR3 reads TGTGCCAGCAGTTACTCCTCCGGGACAGGGGGTAATGAGCAGTTCTTC.

This clone has just a few counts. The CDR3 DNA sequence: TGCGCCAGCAGCCCCTCCTCAGACTATAATTCACCCCTCCACTTT. It specifies CASSPSSDYNSPLHF. The rearrangement uses TRBV5-1 and TRBJ1-6, with no clear D. V was pared by 4 bases and J by 3 bases, with 11 bases between. Germline lookup yields CDR1 SGHRS and CDR2 YFSETQ. CDR3 length equals 15 residues.

J is TRBJ2-4 and V is TRBV19; 8 nucleotides match TRBD1. This CDR3 is built from 17 residues. The germline V gene has CDR1 LNHDA and CDR2 SQIVND (reference sequence). With 4 bases clipped from V and 6 bases from J, the junction kept 14 bases outside the gene matches. The CDR3 spells CASSKRPQTGGRNIQYF. The CDR3 DNA follows: TGTGCCAGTAGTAAGCGGCCCCAAACAGGGGGGAGAAACATTCAGTACTTC.

V gene TRBV5-1 combines with J gene TRBJ2-7, with unresolved D. Trimming cost V 0 bases and J 2 bases, with 15 bases left between them. The germline V gene encodes CDR1 SGHRS and CDR2 YFSETQ. This CDR3 is built from 16 residues. This chain's CDR3 is CASSLVGPTRPYEQYF. The CDR3 nucleotides are TGCGCCAGCAGCTTGGTTGGCCCGACACGGCCCTACGAGCAGTACTTC.

The rearrangement uses TRBV27 and TRBJ1-2, with 10 bases matching TRBD1. The germline gives CDR1 MNHEY, CDR2 SMNVEV (reference sequence). The CDR3 length is 13 residues. V lost 6 bases, J lost 4 bases, and 2 bases stayed unmatched. In nucleotides, the CDR3 is TGTGCCAGCAGGACAGGGGGCCGCTATGGCTACACCTTC. Translated, it gives CASRTGGRYGYTF.

This clone showed up just a few times. V is TRBV19 and J is TRBJ2-7, with D perhaps TRBD1 (7 bases). CDR3 length: 15 residues. Trimming removed 3 bases at V and 4 bases at J, with 16 bases between. Germline V gene data show CDR1 as LNHDA and CDR2 as SQIVND (reference sequence). CDR3: CASSISGRGAYEQYF. CDR3 sequence (DNA): TGTGCCAGTAGTATCTCGGGCAGGGGGGCTTACGAGCAGTACTTC.